This T cell receptor (beta chain) was profiled in a study of immune heterogeneity within non-small cell lung tumors. Study background: Histology included 4 squamous cell carcinomas, about 10 non-squamous carcinomas and 1 unspecified tumor.

A remark on this clonotype: Its antigen remains unidentified.

Study observations and caveats: Dominant CDR3 beta clonotypes repeated across a patient's tumor loci, while different loci held unique high-frequency clones.

TCR beta CDR3 amplification used multiplex PCR with 32 V and 13 J primers. Using its own MiXCR run on the multiplex PCR reads, TCRdb lists one record per CDR3 protein. The sample holds about 23,000 distinct CDR3 sequences, about 25% seen once. The CDR3 has 14 amino acids. In germline, CDR1 is GTSNPN, CDR2 SVGIG (reference sequence). The ends were cut back, 3 bases at V and 6 bases at J, with 15 bases in the middle. For each sample, template was around 650 ng of bulk tumor genomic DNA. Surgery yielded several widely spaced biopsies per primary tumor. It was patients with untreated, newly diagnosed non-small cell lung cancer who underwent curative surgery.

Sequences were obtained from lung tumor tissue. The chain has TRBV30 and TRBJ2-4, with D perhaps given as TRBD1 or TRBD2 (6 bases each). The clonotype was recovered from a man aged 35 to 55 with non-small cell lung cancer. The CDR3 nucleotides read TGTGCCTGGAGCGTGACAGGAGGGAGAAACATTCAGTACTTC. Translated, it gives CAWSVTGGRNIQYF.